These 32 T cell receptor beta chains were sequenced from one sample in a study of human T cells and chemical hapten exposure. Sample time point: patch test 3, about 24 weeks after DPC sensitization. Sample treatment: therapeutic diphenylcyclopropenone sensitization with weekly scalp DPC. Using its own MiXCR run on the RACE reads, TCRdb lists one record per CDR3 protein. The sample has 85,000 to 100,000 distinct CDR3 sequences; around a quarter are singletons. Source: whole blood, taken in connection with sensitization to the hapten diphenylcyclopropenone (DPC). Receptor source: a man in his forties or fifties with alopecia areata. Some clones in this sample may be carry-over from other donors' samples.

This clonotype was observed a handful of times. The rearrangement uses TRBV27 and TRBJ2-3; D not resolved. CDR1 is MNHEY, CDR2 SMNVEV, per germline (reference sequence). The CDR3 is 12 amino acids. The V end was cut by 5 bases, the J end by 14 bases, with 17 bases between. CDR3 DNA: TGTGCCAGCAGTCCCCGCGGCTATAGACGGTATTTT. Amino acids: CASSPRGYRRYF.

The chain is built from TRBV29-1 and TRBJ2-5; TRBD2 matches at 14 bases. V lost 6 bases to trimming and J lost 5 bases; unmatched junction nucleotides: 14. The CDR3 runs 17 residues. Germline lookup yields CDR1 SQVTM and CDR2 ANQGSEA. The CDR3 region is CSVSGTSGSESSETQYF. CDR3 coding DNA: TGCAGCGTCTCCGGGACTAGCGGGAGCGAGTCGTCGGAGACCCAGTACTTC. The full variable domain, rest sourced from reference TRBV29-1 and TRBJ2-5, is SAVISQKPSRDICQRGTSLTIQCQVDSQVTMMFWYRQQPGQSLTLIATANQGSEATYESGFVIDKFPISRPNLTFSTLTVSNMSPEDSSIYLCSVSGTSGSESSETQYFGPGTRLLVL.

This clonotype showed up just a few times. The rearrangement uses TRBV3-1 and TRBJ1-5; D gene unclear. V dropped 1 base and J dropped 4 bases, with 8 bases sitting between them. The CDR3 length is 14 residues. Germline CDR1 and CDR2: LGHDT and YNNKEL (reference sequence). For the CDR3, the DNA is TGTGCCAGCAGCCAAGCGGGTTTAAATCAGCCCCAGCATTTT. This encodes CASSQAGLNQPQHF. Supplemented by reference TRBV3-1 and TRBJ1-5, the full variable domain reads DTAVSQTPKYLVTQMGNDKSIKCEQNLGHDTMYWYKQDSKKFLKIMFSYNNKELIINETVPNRFSPKSPDKAHLNLHINSLELGDSAVYFCASSQAGLNQPQHFGDGTRLSIL.

This clonotype was seen more than once but under ten times. The chain is built from TRBV20-1 and TRBJ2-7, with TRBD1 as a possible D gene (5 bases). Deletions cut 6 bases from V and 0 bases from J, with 15 bases between. CDR1 is DFQATT and CDR2 is SNEGSKA in the germline V gene (reference sequence). The CDR3 has 14 amino acids. The CDR3 loop reads CSAISFQGSYEQYF. The CDR3 DNA sequence: TGCAGTGCCATATCATTTCAGGGCTCCTACGAGCAGTACTTC.

This chain joins TRBV29-1 and TRBJ2-1; no firm D call. This CDR3 comprises 13 residues. Trimming pared 7 bases from V and 1 base from J, leaving 11 bases between. From germline, CDR1 is SQVTM and CDR2 ANQGSEA. The DNA for the CDR3 is TGCAGCGCCGCCCGAGCATCCTACAATGAGCAGTTCTTC. Translation gives CSAARASYNEQFF.

The J gene is TRBJ2-7, the V gene TRBV21-1; the D call TRBD1 from the table was never checked on the DNA. TRBV21-1 is a pseudogene. CDR3 length: 13 amino acids. This CDR3 is CASSKLPPNEQYF. In DNA form, the CDR3 reads TGTGCCAGCAGCAAATTACCCCCAAACGAGCAGTACTTC.

This clonotype was recorded a few times. The gene calls are TRBV24-1 and TRBJ1-5, with D tentatively TRBD1 (6 bases). The length of the CDR3 is 18 residues. The germline V and J ends were trimmed by 2 bases and 0 bases, with 16 bases remaining between them. The germline gives CDR1 KGHDR, CDR2 SFDVKD. The CDR3 DNA sequence: TGTGCCACCAGTGATTCCGCCCAGGGGATTTATAGCAATCAGCCCCAGCATTTT. It specifies CATSDSAQGIYSNQPQHF.

This clonotype was picked up a small number of times. V is TRBV7-2 and J is TRBJ2-4, with 7 bases identical to TRBD1. V lost 10 bases to trimming and J lost 3 bases; unmatched junction nucleotides: 9. The CDR3 totals 14 residues. The germline CDR1 and CDR2 sequences are SGHTA and FQGNSA. CDR3 nucleotide sequence: TGTGCCACCAGTAGGGGGCCCGTCAAAAACATTCAGTACTTC. Protein product: CATSRGPVKNIQYF.

This clonotype came up a few times. V is TRBV5-6 and J is TRBJ2-2; 14 bases map to TRBD2. The trim removed 3 bases at V and 5 bases at J, leaving 6 bases unmatched. The CDR3 runs 17 residues. Germline values: CDR1 SGHDT, CDR2 YYEEEE. CDR3 sequence reads: CASSYWGLAGETGELFF. CDR3 coding DNA: TGTGCCAGCAGCTACTGGGGACTAGCGGGAGAGACCGGGGAGCTGTTTTTT.

V gene TRBV4-1 combines with J gene TRBJ2-2; 13 bases are shared with TRBD2. V gave up 6 bases and J gave up 0 bases; unmatched junction bases: 10. This CDR3 contains 19 residues. Germline CDR1 reads MGHRA; CDR2 reads YSYEKL. The CDR3 region is CASRPHRTSGSSNTGELFF. CDR3 DNA: TGCGCCAGCAGACCCCATAGGACTAGCGGGAGTTCGAACACCGGGGAGCTGTTTTTT.

This clonotype has more than one count but fewer than ten. The chain combines TRBV10-3 with TRBJ1-5, with D uncertain. There are 14 residues in the CDR3. The germline V and J ends were trimmed by 3 bases and 0 bases, with 6 bases remaining between them. Germline V gives CDR1 ENHRY, CDR2 SYGVKD. CDR3 amino acids: CAISDGPSNQPQHF. The CDR3 coding sequence is TGTGCCATCAGTGACGGGCCTAGCAATCAGCCCCAGCATTTT.

The chain joins TRBV6-5 to TRBJ2-6; D ambiguous. V lost 0 bases, J lost 1 base, and 7 bases lay in between. In germline, CDR1 is MNHEY, CDR2 SVGAGI. The CDR3 has 16 residues. CDR3 in amino acids: CASSYSGTSGANVLTF. Written as DNA, the CDR3 is TGTGCCAGCAGTTACTCTGGTACTTCTGGGGCCAACGTCCTGACTTTC.

This chain connects TRBV5-1 to TRBJ2-2; D is unclear. This CDR3 region has 15 residues. Trimming cost V 0 bases and J 2 bases, with 8 bases left between them. CDR1 and CDR2 (germline): SGHRS, YFSETQ. The CDR3: CASSLAMDNTGELFF. CDR3 DNA: TGCGCCAGCAGCTTGGCCATGGACAACACCGGGGAGCTGTTTTTT.

Written as DNA, the CDR3 is TGTGCCACCAGTGACCCCCTTTACCGGACAGGGAAGGTCCAAGAGACCCAGTACTTC. Translating it yields CATSDPLYRTGKVQETQYF. The chain couples TRBV24-1 to TRBJ2-5; 8 nucleotides agree with TRBD1. The CDR3 runs 19 residues. The germline CDR1 and CDR2 sequences are KGHDR and SFDVKD. Trimming removed 4 bases from V and 1 base from J; junction bases left unmatched: 16.

This chain joins TRBV30 and TRBJ1-3, with D hard to call. The CDR3 runs 13 residues. Germline CDR1 and CDR2: GTSNPN and SVGIG (reference sequence). V shed 1 base and J shed 0 bases, with 4 bases lying between them. DNA of the CDR3: TGTGCCTGGAGTGGGAGCTCTGGAAACACCATATATTTT. This gives the protein CAWSGSSGNTIYF.

This chain joins TRBV18 and TRBJ1-3; no reliable D call. The CDR3 runs 14 residues. CDR1 is KGHSH, CDR2 LQKENI, per germline. Trimming took off 3 bases at V and 4 bases at J, with 10 bases between the two ends. The chain's CDR3 is CASSPGSAGNTIYF. DNA for the CDR3: TGTGCCAGCTCACCTGGGTCGGCGGGAAACACCATATATTTT.

This clonotype has only a few counts. This chain links TRBV7-2 with TRBJ2-7; D might be TRBD2 (6 bases). The CDR3 loop spans 14 amino acids. The V end was cut by 5 bases, the J end by 2 bases, with 13 bases between. The V gene's germline CDR1 is SGHTA and CDR2 FQGNSA. CDR3 DNA: TGTGCCAGCAGCCGAAGACGGGGGACCTACGAGCAGTACTTC. Its protein is CASSRRRGTYEQYF.

As for this clonotype: Compared with germline, one end of the junction differs, possibly owing to a read error. The rearrangement joins TRBV5-1 to TRBJ2-7; TRBD1 matches 7 bases. CDR1 SGHRS and CDR2 YFSETQ come from the germline V gene. CDR3 length equals 11 residues. The CDR3 protein is CASRRQGHLNF. CDR3 in DNA: TGCGCCAGCAGGAGACAGGGACATCTGAACTTC.

This clonotype was observed a handful of times. The rearrangement joins TRBV18 to TRBJ2-7; D is possibly TRBD1 or TRBD2 (6 bases each). The V gene's germline CDR1 is KGHSH and CDR2 LQKENI. V was pared by 6 bases and J by 1 base, with 19 bases between. The CDR3 runs 16 residues. The CDR3 DNA reads TGTGCCAGCTCGCCAGTCGGGGGCGAACCTTCCTACGAGCAGTACTTC. Protein product: CASSPVGGEPSYEQYF.

The chain carries TRBV20-1 and TRBJ1-5; TRBD1 matches 10 bases. The ends lost 5 bases at V and 0 bases at J; junction bases unmatched: 4. The germline V gene encodes CDR1 DFQATT and CDR2 SNEGSKA (reference sequence). There are 15 residues in the CDR3. The CDR3 DNA sequence: TGCAGTGCTCCAGGGACAGGGGTTAGCAATCAGCCCCAGCATTTT. This gives the protein CSAPGTGVSNQPQHF.

This clonotype has ten or more counts. The chain employs TRBV12-3 or TRBV12-4 and TRBJ1-4, with D unclear. The CDR3 is 13 amino acids. Trimming took 3 bases from V and 7 from J, leaving 9 bases between them. In nucleotides, the CDR3 is TGTGCCAGCAGTTTGAGTGGGATTGAAAAACTGTTTTTT. It yields the protein CASSLSGIEKLFF.

This chain uses TRBV7-8 with TRBJ1-3, with 7 bases aligning to TRBD1. CDR3 length: 15 amino acids. CDR1 and CDR2 (germline): SGHVS, FQNEAQ. The ends lost 3 bases at V and 4 bases at J; junction bases unmatched: 6. In DNA form, the CDR3 reads TGTGCCAGCAGCTTGCAGGGGGTGAAGGGAAACACCATATATTTT. As protein: CASSLQGVKGNTIYF.

The chain joins TRBV29-1 to TRBJ2-1; D is uncertain. The CDR3 extends over 12 amino acids. Trimming pared 3 bases from V and 10 bases from J, leaving 13 bases between. The germline gives CDR1 SQVTM, CDR2 ANQGSEA. The CDR3 DNA sequence: TGCAGCGTTGACGTCAATGTGGGGGAGCAGTTCTTC. It yields the protein CSVDVNVGEQFF.

A single count supports this clonotype. The J gene is TRBJ1-5, the V gene TRBV7-8; TRBD1 agrees at 12 bases. J gave up 2 bases and V 5 bases, and 4 bases lay outside the gene matches. This CDR3 spans 16 amino acids. Germline lookup yields CDR1 SGHVS and CDR2 FQNEAQ. CDR3 residues: CASSEGQGAGNQPQHF. The CDR3 nucleotides read TGTGCCAGCAGCGAGGGACAGGGGGCTGGCAATCAGCCCCAGCATTTT. The full variable domain, with the rest looked up from reference TRBV7-8 and TRBJ1-5, is GAGVSQSPRYKVAKRGQDVALRCDPISGHVSLFWYQQALGQGPEFLTYFQNEAQLDKSGLPSDRFFAERPEGSVSTLKIQRTQQEDSAVYLCASSEGQGAGNQPQHFGDGTRLSIL.

In its sample, this clonotype was seen a few times. V and J are TRBV20-1 and TRBJ1-4; D perhaps matches TRBD1 (5 bases). Germline V lookup: CDR1 DFQATT, CDR2 SNEGSKA (reference sequence). V lost 2 bases and J lost 6, with 13 bases in between. There are 14 residues in the CDR3. The CDR3 sequence is CSARKGDRYEKLFF. The DNA of the CDR3 is TGCAGTGCTAGAAAAGGGGATCGTTATGAAAAACTGTTTTTT.

The V call is TRBV12-3 or TRBV12-4, the J call TRBJ2-3; no definite D call. The V end lost 4 bases, the J end lost 0 bases, and 11 bases lay between the germline ends. This CDR3 has 15 residues. The CDR3 region is CASSSRVVSTDTQYF. The CDR3 bases are TGTGCCAGCAGTTCAAGGGTAGTTAGCACAGATACGCAGTATTTT.

The chain has TRBV7-9 and TRBJ2-3; TRBD2 agrees at 13 bases. The CDR3 is made up of 16 amino acids. Per germline, CDR1 SEHNR and CDR2 FQNEAQ (reference sequence). V shed 5 bases and J 4 bases; nucleotides not matched to a gene: 6. The CDR3 coding sequence is TGTGCCAGCAGCACAGGACTAGCGGGAGCTCCAGATACGCAGTATTTT. This codes for CASSTGLAGAPDTQYF. The full variable domain, in which reference TRBV7-9 and TRBJ2-3 provide the parts outside the CDR3, is DTGVSQNPRHKITKRGQNVTFRCDPISEHNRLYWYRQTLGQGPEFLTYFQNEAQLEKSRLLSDRFSAERPKGSFSTLEIQRTEQGDSAMYLCASSTGLAGAPDTQYFGPGTRLTVL.

The genes are TRBV6-2 or TRBV6-3 and TRBJ2-5; the D gene is possibly TRBD2 (5 bases). Looked up from germline, CDR1 is MNHEY and CDR2 is SVGEGT. This CDR3 is built from 18 residues. Trimming took 0 bases from V and 0 from J, leaving 17 bases between them. The CDR3 loop reads CASSYSRLAPWDQETQYF. The CDR3 nucleotides are TGTGCCAGCAGTTACTCGCGTCTAGCACCATGGGACCAAGAGACCCAGTACTTC.

This chain uses TRBV2 with TRBJ1-5; TRBD1 matches 10 bases. Germline lookup yields CDR1 SNHLY and CDR2 FYNNEI. The CDR3 spans 13 residues. With 7 bases clipped from V and 6 bases from J, the junction kept 3 bases outside the gene matches. CDR3 DNA sequence: TGTGCCAGCACCGGGACAGGGGCTCAGCCCCAGCATTTT. Translated, it gives CASTGTGAQPQHF. Looking up the rest from reference TRBV2 and TRBJ1-5 gives the full variable domain: EPEVTQTPSHQVTQMGQEVILRCVPISNHLYFYWYRQILGQKVEFLVSFYNNEISEKSEIFDDQFSVERPDGSNFTLKIRSTKLEDSAMYFCASTGTGAQPQHFGDGTRLSIL.

This chain joins TRBV20-1 and TRBJ1-6, with D possibly being TRBD1 (5 bases). Trimming pared 5 bases from V and 10 bases from J, leaving 15 bases between. The CDR3 covers 13 residues. Germline loops: CDR1 DFQATT, CDR2 SNEGSKA (reference sequence). CDR3 sequence reads: CSAGGPGGSPLHF. The CDR3 coding sequence is TGCAGTGCTGGAGGTCCTGGGGGATCACCCCTCCACTTT.

This clonotype was recorded many times. This rearrangement joins TRBV9 to TRBJ2-7; D remains unclear. CDR3 length equals 14 residues. Germline-derived CDR1 and CDR2 are SGDLS and YYNGEE. Between the trimmed V and J ends, which lost 0 bases and 5 bases, there was a span of 12 bases. The CDR3 reads CASSVARSGDEQYF. The CDR3 bases are TGTGCCAGCAGCGTAGCCAGGTCTGGGGACGAGCAGTACTTC.

This clonotype was found a few times. The V and J genes are TRBV29-1 and TRBJ2-2; D may be TRBD1 (6 bases). CDR3 length: 14 residues. Trimming removed 5 bases at V and 5 bases at J, with 15 bases between. Germline V CDR1 and CDR2: SQVTM, ANQGSEA. CDR3 bases: TGCAGCGTTCGGACAGAGACTACGACCGGGGAGCTGTTTTTT. It is translated as CSVRTETTTGELFF.